A selection of T cell receptor beta chains follows, all from one sample in a study of T cell responses to AZD1222 COVID-19 vaccine. Method: immunoSEQ multiplex PCR; TCRdb's copy keeps in-frame clones and lacks some. The profile shows around 100,000 clones, roughly 90% of them singletons. Here the sequenced sample was peripheral blood, taken on day 0 of AZD1222 vaccination. The receptor set was obtained from an adult in good health. Each CDR3 is given with its conserved first and last residue. The D gene is left open where the match is weak. Size is stated for part of the rows, as once, few or many counts, or as a class when the clone is expanded.

>TRBJ2-1|.|TRBV3-1/TRBV3-2|TRBD2
CASSRSLLAGNYNEQFF
TGTGCCAGCAGCCGCAGCCTACTAGCGGGAAACTACAATGAGCAGTTCTTC
>TRBJ2-1|.|TRBV3-1/TRBV3-2|.
CASSQGNEQFF
TGTGCCAGCAGCCAGGGGAATGAGCAGTTCTTC
>TRBJ2-3|.|TRBV14|.
CASSQVFRWDTQYF
TGTGCCAGCAGCCAAGTGTTCCGATGGGATACGCAGTATTTT
>TRBJ1-6|.|TRBV5-4|.
CASSLDQENSPLHF
TGTGCCAGCAGCTTGGATCAGGAAAATTCACCCCTCCACTTT
>TRBJ1-5|few|TRBV6-2/TRBV6-3|TRBD1
CASSLTGTGQSQHF
TGTGCCAGCAGCTTAACCGGGACAGGGCAATCCCAGCATTTT
>TRBJ1-4|.|TRBV9|TRBD1
CASSEGARDSHRSEKLFF
TGTGCCAGCAGCGAGGGAGCCCGGGACAGCCACCGGAGCGAAAAACTGTTTTTT
>TRBJ2-2|.|TRBV28|.
CARTQNPPATGELFF
TGTGCCCGCACTCAAAACCCCCCCGCGACCGGGGAGCTGTTTTTT
>TRBJ2-7|.|TRBV10-3|.
CAISVNRASYEQYF
TGTGCCATCAGTGTTAACAGGGCGTCCTACGAGCAGTACTTC
>TRBJ2-7|.|TRBV5-4|.
CASSLGVGSYEQYF
TGTGCCAGCAGCTTGGGGGTAGGTTCCTACGAGCAGTACTTC
>TRBJ2-7|.|TRBV11-1|.
CASSLVGAYEQYF
TGTGCCAGCAGCTTAGTAGGGGCCTACGAGCAGTACTTC
>TRBJ2-7|.|TRBV28|.
CASGAGLLREYF
TGTGCCAGCGGAGCAGGCCTACTACGAGAGTACTTC
>TRBJ2-7|.|TRBV29-1|.
CSVEADTGPESYEQYF
TGCAGCGTTGAAGCGGACACAGGTCCCGAATCTTACGAGCAGTACTTC
>TRBJ1-1|.|TRBV16|TRBD1
CASIRQGNTEAFF
TGTGCCAGCATCCGACAGGGGAACACTGAAGCTTTCTTT
>TRBJ1-5|.|TRBV4-1|.
CASSQAQQGSNQPQHF
TGCGCCAGCAGCCAAGCTCAACAGGGCAGCAATCAGCCCCAGCATTTT
>TRBJ2-1|.|TRBV4-2|TRBD2
CASKTSGGYNEQFF
TGTGCCAGCAAAACTAGCGGGGGTTACAATGAGCAGTTCTTC
>TRBJ2-7|.|TRBV28|TRBD2
CASSLRGGAYEQYF
TGTGCCAGCAGTTTGCGGGGGGGAGCCTACGAGCAGTACTTC
>TRBJ2-2|.|TRBV29-1|.
CSVSGQNTGELFF
TGCAGCGTATCGGGACAGAACACCGGGGAGCTGTTTTTT
>TRBJ2-1|.|TRBV10-3|TRBD2
CAISGAGGSYNEQFF
TGTGCCATCAGTGGGGCGGGGGGCTCCTACAATGAGCAGTTCTTC
>TRBJ2-7|.|TRBV6-5|.
CASSTGGPWEYF
TGTGCCAGCAGTACCGGGGGACCATGGGAGTACTTC
>TRBJ1-1|.|TRBV7-2|.
CASSLDRNTEAFF
TGTGCCAGCAGCTTGGACAGGAACACTGAAGCTTTCTTT
>TRBJ2-7|.|TRBV11-3|TRBD1
CASSHLDRVQEQYF
TGTGCCAGCAGCCATCTAGACAGGGTCCAAGAGCAGTACTTC
>TRBJ2-3|once|TRBV19|.
CASSQTQDGTDTQYF
TGTGCCAGTAGTCAAACCCAGGACGGCACAGATACGCAGTATTTT
>TRBJ1-1|.|TRBV7-2|.
CASSLGPRVEAFF
TGTGCCAGCAGCTTAGGGCCTCGAGTGGAGGCTTTCTTT
>TRBJ2-7|.|TRBV4-2|.
CASSSGVYEQYF
TGTGCCAGCAGCTCGGGGGTCTACGAGCAGTACTTC
>TRBJ1-5|.|TRBV6-2/TRBV6-3|.
CASSYSDDSTSNQPQHF
TGTGCCAGCAGTTACTCGGACGACAGTACGAGCAATCAGCCCCAGCATTTT
>TRBJ1-2|.|TRBV7-2|.
CASSPGGSNYGYTF
TGTGCCAGCAGCCCCGGGGGCTCTAACTATGGCTACACCTTC
>TRBJ2-5|.|TRBV28|.
CASSTWETQYF
TGTGCCAGCAGCACCTGGGAGACCCAGTACTTC
>TRBJ1-3|.|TRBV28|.
CASSPSPATSGNTIYF
TGTGCCAGCAGTCCCAGTCCGGCGACCTCTGGAAACACCATATATTTT
>TRBJ1-6|.|TRBV5-8|.
CASSLEESSPLHF
TGTGCCAGCAGCTTGGAAGAGAGTTCACCCCTCCACTTT
>TRBJ1-1|.|TRBV18|.
CASFLSGPLGGTEAFF
TGTGCCAGCTTTCTCTCCGGGCCCTTGGGGGGGACTGAAGCTTTCTTT
>TRBJ1-1|once|TRBV28|.
CASSLMGRRYTEAFF
TGTGCCAGCAGCCTCATGGGGCGGAGGTACACTGAAGCTTTCTTT
>TRBJ2-7|.|TRBV2|.
CASSVRGSTYEQYF
TGTGCCAGCAGTGTCCGGGGTTCCACCTACGAGCAGTACTTC
>TRBJ1-1|.|TRBV6-2/TRBV6-3|.
CASSYSRLNTEAFF
TGTGCCAGCAGTTACTCGCGGTTGAACACTGAAGCTTTCTTT
>TRBJ2-6|.|TRBV19|.
CASSILRGTSSGANVLTF
TGTGCCAGTAGTATTCTCAGGGGGACTTCCTCTGGGGCCAACGTCCTGACTTTC
>TRBJ2-1|.|TRBV7-6|.
CASSLAAAGAANEQFF
TGTGCCAGCAGCTTAGCAGCGGCGGGTGCCGCCAATGAGCAGTTCTTC
>TRBJ2-1|.|TRBV12-5|.
CASAPLKGHNEQFF
TGTGCTAGTGCCCCACTAAAGGGCCACAATGAGCAGTTCTTC
>TRBJ2-2|.|TRBV7-9|TRBD2
CASSLWGEGLAGELFF
TGTGCCAGCAGCTTATGGGGAGAAGGACTAGCCGGGGAGCTGTTTTTT
>TRBJ1-1|.|TRBV27|.
CASSLSGGGGTEAFF
TGTGCCAGCAGTTTATCAGGGGGAGGGGGAACTGAAGCTTTCTTT
>TRBJ2-5|.|TRBV4-1|TRBD2
CASSSRTSGRDRETQYF
TGCGCCAGCAGCTCACGGACTAGCGGGAGGGATAGGGAGACCCAATACTTC
>TRBJ2-7|.|TRBV5-4|TRBD2
CASSLDSGTREQYF
TGTGCCAGCAGCTTGGACTCCGGGACTAGGGAGCAGTACTTC
>TRBJ2-7|.|TRBV24-1|.
CATSTPGAHEQYF
TGTGCCACCAGTACGCCAGGGGCACACGAGCAGTACTTC